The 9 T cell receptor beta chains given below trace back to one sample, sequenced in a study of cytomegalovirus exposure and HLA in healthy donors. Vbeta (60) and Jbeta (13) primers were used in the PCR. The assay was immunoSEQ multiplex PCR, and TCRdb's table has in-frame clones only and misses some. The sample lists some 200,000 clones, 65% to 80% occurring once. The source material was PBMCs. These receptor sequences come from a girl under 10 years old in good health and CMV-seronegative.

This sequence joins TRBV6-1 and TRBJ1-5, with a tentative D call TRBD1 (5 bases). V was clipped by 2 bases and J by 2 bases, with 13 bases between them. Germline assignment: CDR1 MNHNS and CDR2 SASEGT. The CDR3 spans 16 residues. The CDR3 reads CASSERAGPGNQPQHF. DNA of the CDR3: TGTGCCAGCAGTGAAAGAGCAGGGCCCGGCAATCAGCCCCAGCATTTT.

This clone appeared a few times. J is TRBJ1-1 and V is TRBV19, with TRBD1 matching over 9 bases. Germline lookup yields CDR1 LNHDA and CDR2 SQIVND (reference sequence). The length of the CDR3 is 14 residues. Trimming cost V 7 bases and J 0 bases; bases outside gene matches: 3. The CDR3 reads CASIQGALNTEAFF. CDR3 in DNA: TGTGCCAGTATACAGGGGGCGTTGAACACTGAAGCTTTCTTT.

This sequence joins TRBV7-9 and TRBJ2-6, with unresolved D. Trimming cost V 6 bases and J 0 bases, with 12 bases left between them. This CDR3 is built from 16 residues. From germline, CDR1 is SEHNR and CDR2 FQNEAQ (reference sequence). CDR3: CASRPTLDSGANVLTF. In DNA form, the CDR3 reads TGTGCCAGCAGACCGACCCTAGACTCTGGGGCCAACGTCCTGACTTTC.

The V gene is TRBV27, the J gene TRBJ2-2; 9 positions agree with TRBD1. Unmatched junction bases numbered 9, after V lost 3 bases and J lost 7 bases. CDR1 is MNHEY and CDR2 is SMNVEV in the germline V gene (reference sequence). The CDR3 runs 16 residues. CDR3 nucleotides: TGTGCCAGCAGTTTGTATGCACAGGGGGCGTTCGGGGAGCTGTTTTTT. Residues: CASSLYAQGAFGELFF.

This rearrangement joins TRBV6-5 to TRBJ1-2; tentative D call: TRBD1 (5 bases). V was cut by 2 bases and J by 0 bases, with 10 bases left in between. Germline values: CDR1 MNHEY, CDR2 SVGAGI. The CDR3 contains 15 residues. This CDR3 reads CASSYQGFSNYGYTF. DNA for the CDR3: TGTGCCAGCAGTTACCAGGGATTTTCTAACTATGGCTACACCTTC.

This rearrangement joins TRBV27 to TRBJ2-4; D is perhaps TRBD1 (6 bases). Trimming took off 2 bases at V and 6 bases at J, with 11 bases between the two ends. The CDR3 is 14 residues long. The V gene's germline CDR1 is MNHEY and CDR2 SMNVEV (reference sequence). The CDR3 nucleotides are TGTGCCAGCAGTTTAAGACAGGATGGAAACATTCAGTACTTC. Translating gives CASSLRQDGNIQYF.

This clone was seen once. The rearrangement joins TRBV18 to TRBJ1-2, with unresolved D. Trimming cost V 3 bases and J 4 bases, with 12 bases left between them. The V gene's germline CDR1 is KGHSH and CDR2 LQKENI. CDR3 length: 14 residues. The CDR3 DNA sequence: TGTGCCAGCTCACCCGGTATAATCTCCTATGGCTACACCTTC. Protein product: CASSPGIISYGYTF.

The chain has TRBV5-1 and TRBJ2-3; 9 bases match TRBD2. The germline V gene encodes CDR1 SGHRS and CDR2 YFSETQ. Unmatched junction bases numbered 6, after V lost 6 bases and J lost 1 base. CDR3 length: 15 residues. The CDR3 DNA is TGCGCCAGCACATCGGCTAGCGGGGGCACAGATACGCAGTATTTT. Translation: CASTSASGGTDTQYF.

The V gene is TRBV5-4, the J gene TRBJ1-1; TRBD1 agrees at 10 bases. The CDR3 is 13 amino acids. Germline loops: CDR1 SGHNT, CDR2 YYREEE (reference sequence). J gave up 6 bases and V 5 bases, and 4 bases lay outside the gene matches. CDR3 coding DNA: TGTGCCAGCAGATACGGGACAGGGGCTGAAGCTTTCTTT. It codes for CASRYGTGAEAFF. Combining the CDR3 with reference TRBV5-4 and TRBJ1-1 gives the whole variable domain ETGVTQSPTHLIKTRGQQVTLRCSSQSGHNTVSWYQQALGQGPQFIFQYYREEENGRGNFPPRFSGLQFPNYSSELNVNALELDDSALYLCASRYGTGAEAFFGQGTRLTVV.